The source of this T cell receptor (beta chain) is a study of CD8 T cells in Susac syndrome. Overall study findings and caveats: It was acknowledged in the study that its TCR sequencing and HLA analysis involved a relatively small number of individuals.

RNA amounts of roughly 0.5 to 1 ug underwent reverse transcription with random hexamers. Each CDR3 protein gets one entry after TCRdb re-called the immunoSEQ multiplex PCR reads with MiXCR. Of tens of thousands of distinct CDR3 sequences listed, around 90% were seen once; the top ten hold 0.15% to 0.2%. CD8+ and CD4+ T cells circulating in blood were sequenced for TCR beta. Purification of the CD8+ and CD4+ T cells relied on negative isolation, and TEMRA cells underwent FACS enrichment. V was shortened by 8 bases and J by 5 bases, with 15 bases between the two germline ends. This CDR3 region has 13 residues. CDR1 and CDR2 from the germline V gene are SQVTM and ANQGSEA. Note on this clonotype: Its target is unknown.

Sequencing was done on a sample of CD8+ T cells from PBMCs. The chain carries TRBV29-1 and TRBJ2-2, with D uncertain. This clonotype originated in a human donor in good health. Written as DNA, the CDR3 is TGCAGCCGTGGCATCAGCCCGACCGGGGAGCTGTTTTTT. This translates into CSRGISPTGELFF.